The following is a T cell receptor beta chain sequence with its context. Sequencing was performed with immunoSEQ multiplex PCR; in TCRdb, only in-frame clones are kept and a portion is missing. The sample has more than 2 million clones; about 93% are singletons. This record comes from a study of shared clonotypes between healthy human individuals. On the study more broadly: Each donor contributed plates that comprised three CD4 naive, three CD4 memory, two CD8 naive and one CD8 memory.

The V end was cut by 6 bases, the J end by 4 bases, with 12 bases between. The CDR3 has 13 residues. Germline CDR1 is MNHEY and CDR2 is SVGAGI. The naive CD8 population came from CD45RO-negative cells selected for CCR7, without terminally differentiated effector memory CD45RA+ cells. All participating donors were Caucasian adults from Nashville, Tennessee. The sample consisted of naive CD8+ T cells from PBMCs. The TCR was taken from a man aged 18 to 35 in good health. Some clones in this sample may be carry-over from other donors' samples. The rearrangement links TRBV6-5 to TRBJ1-2; possible D gene TRBD1, 5 bases. The CDR3, as DNA: TGTGCCAGCAGCTTTCACCAGGGCTATGGCTACACCTTC. It codes for CASSFHQGYGYTF.